The entry that follows covers one T cell receptor (beta chain) sequence. As yet, its antigen is unknown. These data are taken from a study of CD8+ T cells in alopecia areata. Study-wide results and limits: Lesional scalp exceeded normal scalp in clonality, especially in alopecia totalis/universalis.

It was cDNA, reverse transcribed from extracted RNA, that served as the sequencing template. Sequenced by immunoSEQ multiplex PCR; TCRdb stores in-frame clones only, minus some. This table has approximately 150,000 clones, 55% appearing once. The germline V gene encodes CDR1 MDHEN and CDR2 SYDVKM. After removal of 5 bases from V and 6 bases from J, the junction contained 6 bases not matched to a gene. There are 14 residues in the CDR3. This TCR derives from a human donor in good health. Sequenced input: CD4+ T cells sorted from blood. The chain carries TRBV28 and TRBJ1-5; TRBD1 matches 8 bases. The CDR3 bases are TGTGCCAGCAGTCGCAGGGGGCCTAGTCAGCCCCAGCATTTT. Protein sequence: CASSRRGPSQPQHF.